This is a list of T cell receptor beta chains from one sample in a study of STAT5B mutations in CD4+ large granular lymphocyte leukemia. Sequenced by immunoSEQ multiplex PCR; TCRdb stores in-frame clones only, minus some. The data contain 45,000 to 50,000 clones, around 81% of them singletons. Sample: CD4+ T cells from blood buffy coats. These receptors were collected from a human donor in good health. CDR3s include the opening cysteine and the closing phenylalanine or tryptophan. D genes are given only for firm matches. Expanded clones get a size class; other rows say once, few or many, or leave the size out.

clone size,D gene,V gene,J gene,CDR3 protein,CDR3 DNA
NA,TRBD1,TRBV28,TRBJ1-3,CASSPPTGGLSGNTIYF,TGTGCCAGCAGTCCCCCGACAGGGGGTCTCTCCGGAAACACCATATATTTT
once,NA,TRBV2,TRBJ2-1,CASSSWGISSYNEQFF,TGTGCCAGCAGCTCGTGGGGGATTTCCTCCTACAATGAGCAGTTCTTC
NA,NA,TRBV7-2,TRBJ1-2,CASSLDTRHAYTF,TGTGCCAGCAGCTTAGACACTCGTCATGCCTACACCTTC
once,NA,TRBV5-3,TRBJ1-3,CARSLVPGSSGNTIYF,TGTGCCAGAAGCTTGGTTCCGGGGAGCTCTGGAAACACCATATATTTT
NA,NA,TRBV19,TRBJ1-2,CASSTNWGTYPLYGYTF,TGTGCCAGTAGTACTAACTGGGGGACATACCCTCTCTATGGCTACACCTTC
NA,NA,TRBV19,TRBJ2-1,CASSKAISYNEQFF,TGTGCCAGTAGTAAAGCAATCTCCTACAATGAGCAGTTCTTC
NA,NA,TRBV11-2,TRBJ2-5,CASTEVKLLRTSGEETQYF,TGTGCCAGCACCGAGGTTAAGTTGCTTAGAACTTCAGGTGAAGAGACCCAGTACTTC
NA,NA,TRBV10-3,TRBJ2-2,CAISESGFGELFF,TGTGCCATCAGTGAGTCGGGGTTCGGGGAGCTGTTTTTT
NA,TRBD2,TRBV7-7,TRBJ2-1,CASGPGLAGDNEQFF,TGTGCCAGCGGGCCCGGACTAGCGGGAGACAATGAGCAGTTCTTC
once,TRBD1,TRBV7-9,TRBJ1-1,CASSLASGQGTEAFF,TGTGCCAGCAGCTTGGCAAGCGGACAGGGGACTGAAGCTTTCTTT
NA,NA,TRBV6-5,TRBJ1-2,CASKQNRVGAGYTF,TGTGCCAGCAAACAGAACAGGGTCGGAGCTGGCTACACCTTC